These T cell receptor beta chains were read from a single sample in a study of response to subunit inactivated influenza vaccine. TCRdb processed the RT-PCR reads anew with MiXCR; each CDR3 protein has one entry. The data show roughly 170,000 distinct CDR3 sequences, with around 9.2% seen just once and roughly 11% held by the top ten. This specimen consisted of non-naive T cells sorted from PBMCs, obtained on the day of vaccination. These receptor sequences come from a man between 45 and 60 years old who received an inactivated influenza vaccine. CDR3s include the opening cysteine and the closing phenylalanine or tryptophan. Fields, in order: D gene, V gene, J gene, clone size, CDR3 protein, CDR3 DNA. A D gene is named only where the DNA matches it firmly. Some rows have no size entry. The others give once, few or many, or a class for an expanded clone.

>.|TRBV11-2|TRBJ2-1|medium-sized
CASSSYRDSVNEQFF
TGTGCCAGCAGCTCATACCGGGACTCCGTCAATGAGCAGTTCTTC
>.|TRBV20-1|TRBJ2-5|.
CSARHRSRETQYF
TGCAGTGCTAGACACAGGTCGAGGGAAACCCAGTACTTC
>TRBD2|TRBV20-1|TRBJ2-2|few
CSARLAGGPGELFF
TGCAGTGCTAGACTAGCGGGGGGGCCCGGGGAGCTGTTTTTT
>.|TRBV9|TRBJ2-5|.
CASNRDSRPQETQYF
TGTGCCAGCAACAGGGACTCGAGACCACAAGAGACCCAGTACTTC
>TRBD1|TRBV14|TRBJ2-1|many
CASSHLLGQGGDEQFF
TGTGCCAGCAGCCACCTCCTAGGACAGGGGGGCGATGAGCAGTTCTTC
>.|TRBV10-3|TRBJ1-2|few
CAISESSGDPYGYTF
TGTGCCATCAGTGAGTCGTCAGGGGACCCTTATGGCTACACCTTC
>.|TRBV29-1|TRBJ2-1|many
CSVATYNEQFF
TGCAGCGTTGCAACCTACAATGAGCAGTTCTTC
>.|TRBV5-1|TRBJ1-1|many
CASSPGSGYTEAFF
TGCGCCAGCAGCCCGGGGTCTGGGTACACTGAAGCTTTCTTT
>.|TRBV4-3|TRBJ1-1|.
CASSYGGSGLNTEAFF
TGCGCCAGCAGCTATGGGGGCAGTGGGTTAAACACTGAAGCTTTCTTT
>TRBD1|TRBV6-1|TRBJ1-4|many
CASSAGTGSNEKLFF
TGTGCCAGCAGTGCCGGGACAGGGAGTAATGAAAAACTGTTTTTT
>TRBD2|TRBV20-1|TRBJ2-1|few
CSATSGRADNEQFF
TGCAGTGCTACTAGCGGGAGGGCCGACAATGAGCAGTTCTTC
>.|TRBV6-1|TRBJ1-1|few
CASSPELLNTEAFF
TGTGCCAGCAGCCCAGAGCTCTTGAACACTGAAGCTTTCTTT
>TRBD1|TRBV5-6|TRBJ2-7|.
CASSAGGQGFRSSYEQYF
TGTGCCAGCAGCGCTGGGGGACAGGGATTCCGGAGCTCCTACGAGCAGTACTTC
>TRBD1|TRBV18|TRBJ2-5|many
CASSPPIGGSYQETQYF
TGTGCCAGCTCACCACCGATAGGGGGCTCTTACCAAGAGACCCAGTACTTC
>.|TRBV5-1|TRBJ1-1|.
CASSFSGENTEAFF
TGCGCCAGCAGCTTCTCGGGAGAGAACACTGAAGCTTTCTTT
>TRBD2|TRBV12-3/TRBV12-4|TRBJ2-1|many
CASSLAGPYNEQFF
TGTGCCAGCTCACTAGCGGGACCATACAATGAGCAGTTCTTC
>.|TRBV6-2/TRBV6-3|TRBJ2-1|many
CASSYSAGTYNEQFF
TGTGCCAGCAGTTACAGTGCAGGGACCTACAATGAGCAGTTCTTC
>TRBD1|TRBV20-1|TRBJ1-4|few
CSARGGQVEKLFF
TGCAGTGCTAGAGGCGGACAGGTGGAAAAACTGTTTTTT
>TRBD1|TRBV5-1|TRBJ1-2|.
CASSSEGTGVGYTF
TGCGCCAGCAGCTCCGAGGGGACAGGGGTTGGCTACACCTTC
>.|TRBV19|TRBJ2-3|once
CASSLIIGRTDTQYF
TGTGCCAGTAGTCTAATCATAGGTCGGACAGATACGCAGTATTTT
>.|TRBV12-3/TRBV12-4|TRBJ2-1|.
CASSQREGYTGAEQFF
TGTGCCAGCAGTCAAAGAGAGGGGTACACAGGCGCTGAGCAGTTCTTC
>.|TRBV7-2|TRBJ2-3|many
CASSPRQVVRYTQYF
TGTGCCAGCAGCCCTCGGCAGGTCGTCAGATATACGCAGTATTTT
>.|TRBV20-1|TRBJ1-3|few
CSARGPGDGNTIYF
TGCAGTGCTAGAGGACCCGGAGATGGAAACACCATATATTTT
>.|TRBV7-2|TRBJ1-2|.
CASSSRGGAKCTF
TGTGCCAGCAGCTCGCGGGGAGGGGCCAAGTGCACCTTC
>.|TRBV7-8|TRBJ1-1|many
CASSLAPNTEAFF
TGTGCCAGCAGCTTAGCACCGAACACTGAAGCTTTCTTT
>.|TRBV7-2|TRBJ2-4|few
CASSPAGVLAKNIQYF
TGTGCCAGCAGCCCGGCCGGGGTACTAGCCAAAAACATTCAGTACTTC
>.|TRBV2|TRBJ2-7|.
CASRTLGGEYEQYF
TGTGCCAGCCGTACTCTGGGCGGGGAGTACGAGCAGTACTTC
>.|TRBV25-1|TRBJ2-2|.
CASRGQANTGELFF
TGTGCCAGCAGGGGGCAGGCTAACACCGGGGAGCTGTTTTTT
>.|TRBV20-1|TRBJ2-6|.
CSARAGANVLTF
TGCAGTGCTAGAGCGGGGGCCAACGTCCTGACTTTC
>.|TRBV6-5|TRBJ2-7|few
CASSYGDSSYEQYF
TGTGCCAGCAGTTACGGGGATAGCTCCTACGAGCAGTACTTC
>.|TRBV6-1|TRBJ2-5|many
CASRTTGLGTQYF
TGTGCCAGCAGGACCACAGGCCTGGGGACCCAGTACTTC
>.|TRBV7-2|TRBJ2-7|.
CASSLDSASGREQYF
TGTGCCAGCAGCCTGGATTCTGCCTCGGGGAGGGAGCAGTACTTC
>.|TRBV5-6|TRBJ2-1|.
CASSLPKALRGQFF
TGTGCCAGCAGCCTCCCAAAGGCCCTTCGGGGGCAGTTCTTC
>TRBD1|TRBV3-1|TRBJ2-6|many
CASSLTGAGANVLTF
TGTGCCAGCAGCCTGACAGGGGCTGGGGCCAACGTCCTGACTTTC
>TRBD2|TRBV7-9|TRBJ2-1|many
CASSLVSSGSPWQFF
TGTGCCAGCAGCTTAGTTTCTAGCGGGAGCCCTTGGCAGTTCTTC
>TRBD1|TRBV7-2|TRBJ1-2|.
CASGPTGGQGGYTF
TGTGCCAGCGGACCTACAGGGGGCCAGGGTGGCTACACCTTC
>.|TRBV5-1|TRBJ2-1|.
CASSLYSDEQFF
TGCGCCAGCAGCTTGTATTCGGATGAGCAGTTCTTC
>TRBD1|TRBV6-2/TRBV6-3|TRBJ2-4|once
CATRQGAHIQYF
TGTGCCACTAGACAGGGGGCGCACATTCAGTACTTC
>.|TRBV5-1|TRBJ2-7|few
CASSLTYGAYEQYF
TGCGCCAGCAGCTTGACTTACGGCGCCTACGAGCAGTACTTC
>.|TRBV20-1|TRBJ2-1|few
CRCRSPSGAQNYNEQFF
TGCAGATGTAGAAGCCCATCCGGGGCGCAGAACTACAATGAGCAGTTCTTC
>.|TRBV5-6|TRBJ2-1|few
CASGSPHRDNEQFF
TGTGCCAGCGGCAGCCCCCACAGGGACAATGAGCAGTTCTTC
>.|TRBV3-1|TRBJ1-1|few
CASSSGLKNTEAFF
TGTGCCAGCAGCTCGGGACTCAAGAACACTGAAGCTTTCTTT
>TRBD1|TRBV5-1|TRBJ1-4|few
CASSRTPGQGNEKLFF
TGCGCCAGCAGTCGCACGCCGGGACAGGGAAATGAAAAACTGTTTTTT
>.|TRBV7-2|TRBJ2-7|.
CASSLEVGPPYEQYF
TGTGCCAGCAGCTTAGAGGTGGGACCCCCCTACGAGCAGTACTTC
>TRBD2|TRBV4-1|TRBJ2-3|.
CASSQALAVIDTQNF
TGCGCCAGCAGCCAAGCGCTAGCGGTCATAGATACGCAGAATTTT
>.|TRBV7-2|TRBJ2-7|few
CASSLDRGSQYF
TGTGCCAGCAGCTTAGATAGGGGGAGTCAGTACTTC
>.|TRBV12-3/TRBV12-4|TRBJ2-1|many
CASSAAGDRFF
TGTGCCAGCAGTGCTGCAGGGGATCGGTTCTTC
>TRBD2|TRBV6-5|TRBJ2-3|.
CASSYERGETDTQYF
TGTGCCAGCAGTTACGAGCGGGGGGAGACAGATACGCAGTATTTT
>TRBD1|TRBV28|TRBJ1-6|.
CASSLGYWTGDNSPLHF
TGTGCCAGCAGTTTAGGGTACTGGACAGGGGATAATTCACCCCTCCACTTT
>.|TRBV10-2|TRBJ1-5|.
CASSERGRGGNQPQHF
TGCGCCAGCAGTGAGCGAGGGCGCGGGGGCAATCAGCCCCAGCATTTT
>TRBD1|TRBV5-6|TRBJ2-1|many
CASSGGQGFYNEQFF
TGTGCCAGCAGTGGGGGACAGGGTTTCTACAATGAGCAGTTCTTC
>.|TRBV3-1|TRBJ2-1|.
CASSLYSANNEQFF
TGTGCCAGCAGCCTTTATAGCGCCAACAATGAGCAGTTCTTC
>TRBD2|TRBV6-2/TRBV6-3|TRBJ2-3|.
CVSTKAGGYTDTQYF
TGTGTCAGCACTAAAGCGGGGGGATACACAGATACGCAGTATTTT
>.|TRBV28|TRBJ1-1|few
CASSGRAPEAFF
TGTGCCAGCAGCGGACGGGCTCCTGAAGCTTTCTTT
>TRBD2|TRBV20-1|TRBJ2-3|few
CSANPLTGGGLIDTQYF
TGCAGTGCCAATCCCCTTACGGGGGGGGGCCTAATAGATACGCAGTATTTT